Following are 9 T cell receptor beta chains from one sample sequenced in a study of blood T cells in healthy people across ages. The authors ran a second PCR of 7 to 11 cycles using a sample-barcoded 5' primer and a J-beta primer mix. Each CDR3 protein is one row after TCRdb ran MiXCR on the 5' RACE reads. Among 1.5 million to 2 million distinct CDR3 sequences, 49% were seen once, and the ten largest hold about 2.1%. The sample consisted of blood. These receptors all come from a woman in her forties in good health.

This clonotype has more than one count but fewer than ten. This chain connects TRBV7-2 to TRBJ2-1, with D perhaps being TRBD1 or TRBD2 (6 bases each). The CDR3 spans 14 residues. CDR1 is SGHTA, CDR2 FQGNSA, per germline. Trimming pared 1 base from V and 8 bases from J, leaving 12 bases between. CDR3 DNA sequence: TGTGCCAGCAGCTTAGGGAGGGGGTGGTATGAGCAGTTCTTC. It specifies CASSLGRGWYEQFF.

This clonotype was picked up one time. This chain connects TRBV20-1 to TRBJ2-7, with TRBD2 matching over 8 bases. The CDR3 covers 14 residues. The germline gives CDR1 DFQATT, CDR2 SNEGSKA (reference sequence). Losses at the gene ends were 2 bases for V and 3 bases for J; bases not matched to a gene: 6. CDR3 sequence reads: CSARRGAGVYEQYF. CDR3 bases: TGCAGTGCTAGACGGGGAGCGGGAGTCTACGAGCAGTACTTC.

J is TRBJ1-2 and V is TRBV20-1; the D gene is possibly TRBD1 (5 bases). The ends were cut back, 1 base at V and 4 bases at J, with 10 bases in the middle. CDR3 length equals 13 residues. Germline values: CDR1 DFQATT, CDR2 SNEGSKA (reference sequence). As DNA, the CDR3 is TGCAGTGCTAGAGGGGGGGGATCCTATGGCTACACCTTC. Its protein is CSARGGGSYGYTF.

This rearrangement joins TRBV9 to TRBJ2-5; 11 nucleotides match TRBD2. Trimming took 6 bases from V and 5 from J; bases not matched to a gene: 9. Germline V gives CDR1 SGDLS, CDR2 YYNGEE. This CDR3 spans 15 amino acids. The DNA of the CDR3 is TGTGCCAGCACCCCGACTAGCGGGACGCGGGAGACCCAGTACTTC. It translates to CASTPTSGTRETQYF.

The chain links TRBV5-1 to TRBJ1-6; 7 bases align to TRBD1. Unmatched junction bases numbered 10, after V lost 6 bases and J lost 7 bases. This CDR3 comprises 15 residues. The V gene's germline CDR1 is SGHRS and CDR2 YFSETQ. CDR3 protein: CASTIGGTENSPLHF. CDR3 sequence (DNA): TGCGCCAGCACCATCGGGGGGACAGAGAATTCACCCCTCCACTTT. The entire variable domain, with the rest obtained from reference TRBV5-1 and TRBJ1-6, is as follows: KAGVTQTPRYLIKTRGQQVTLSCSPISGHRSVSWYQQTPGQGLQFLFEYFSETQRNKGNFPGRFSGRQFSNSRSEMNVSTLELGDSALYLCASTIGGTENSPLHFGNGTRLTVT.

The chain recombines TRBV20-1 with TRBJ2-3; D possibly corresponds to TRBD1 (5 bases). Between the trimmed V and J ends, which lost 8 bases and 3 bases, there was a span of 18 bases. Germline loops: CDR1 DFQATT, CDR2 SNEGSKA (reference sequence). This CDR3 contains 14 residues. This CDR3 reads CSTRAGWGTDTQYF. The CDR3 nucleotides read TGCAGTACCCGAGCAGGGTGGGGTACAGATACGCAGTATTTT.

The V and J genes are TRBV11-2 and TRBJ2-4; weak D call: TRBD2 (7 bases). Germline V lookup: CDR1 SGHAT, CDR2 FQNNGV. The V gene lost 1 base and the J gene lost 4 bases, with 17 bases spanning the gap. The CDR3 loop spans 17 amino acids. This CDR3 is CASSLATGGGIKNIQYF. In DNA, the CDR3 is TGTGCCAGCAGCTTAGCCACGGGGGGCGGGATTAAAAACATTCAGTACTTC.

This clonotype was seen only once. The chain joins TRBV29-1 to TRBJ1-2, with 9 bases matching TRBD1. CDR1 and CDR2 (germline): SQVTM, ANQGSEA. V lost 8 bases and J lost 4; bases outside the gene matches: 14. The CDR3 spans 15 residues. For the CDR3, the DNA is TGCAGCATTGGGGGCAGGGACAGGGTCACCTATGGCTACACCTTC. Translation gives CSIGGRDRVTYGYTF.

This chain uses TRBV6-2 or TRBV6-3 with TRBJ2-3; 12 bases map to TRBD2. With V trimmed by 5 bases and J by 6 bases, 15 bases remained unmatched. Per germline, CDR1 MNHEY and CDR2 SVGEGT. The CDR3 is made up of 18 amino acids. This chain's CDR3 is CASSRVLLTSGGHDTQYF. CDR3 nucleotide sequence: TGTGCCAGCAGTCGTGTCCTCTTGACTAGCGGGGGACACGATACGCAGTATTTT.